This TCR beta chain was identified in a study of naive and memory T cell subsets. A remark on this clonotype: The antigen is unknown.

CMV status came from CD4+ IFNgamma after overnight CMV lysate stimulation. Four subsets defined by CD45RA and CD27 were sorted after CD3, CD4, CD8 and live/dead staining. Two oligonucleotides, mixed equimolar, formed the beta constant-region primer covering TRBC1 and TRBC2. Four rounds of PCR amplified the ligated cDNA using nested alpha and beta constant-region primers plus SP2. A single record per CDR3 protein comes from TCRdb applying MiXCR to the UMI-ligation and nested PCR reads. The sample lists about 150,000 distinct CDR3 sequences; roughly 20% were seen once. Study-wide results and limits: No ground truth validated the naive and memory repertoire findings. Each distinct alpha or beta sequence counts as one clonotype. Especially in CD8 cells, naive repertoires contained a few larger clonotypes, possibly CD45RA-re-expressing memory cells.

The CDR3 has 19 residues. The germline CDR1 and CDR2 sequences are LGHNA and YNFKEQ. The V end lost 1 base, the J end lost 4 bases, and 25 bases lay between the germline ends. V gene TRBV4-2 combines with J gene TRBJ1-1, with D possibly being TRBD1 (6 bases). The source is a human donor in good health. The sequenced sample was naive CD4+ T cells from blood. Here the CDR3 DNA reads TGTGCCAGCAGCCAAGTGAGGGGGGCCAGGTGGCCCCGGAGCACTGAAGCTTTCTTT. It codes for CASSQVRGARWPRSTEAFF.